Listed here are 20 T cell receptor beta chains from one sample, sequenced in a study of OX40 agonist ivuxolimab in advanced cancers. The repertoire was sequenced with immunoSEQ multiplex PCR; TCRdb's copy has only in-frame clones and lacks some. The sample yields about 71,000 clones, more than 80% seen once. The sample consisted of CD4+ or CD8+ T cells sorted from blood, taken in a trial of the OX40 agonist ivuxolimab. The receptors originated from an adult with an advanced solid tumor such as melanoma, head and neck, liver or kidney cancer.

The count of this clone is one. The chain uses TRBV11-2 and TRBJ2-2; TRBD1 or TRBD2 may be the D gene (5 bases each). The ends were cut back, 4 bases at V and 3 bases at J, with 9 bases in the middle. The CDR3 covers 14 residues. Germline V gene lookup returns CDR1 SGHAT and CDR2 FQNNGV. Written as DNA, the CDR3 is TGTGCCAGCAGCTCGGGACGGGACACCGGGGAGCTGTTTTTT. Its translation: CASSSGRDTGELFF.

V usage is TRBV14 and J usage is TRBJ2-1; D unclear. V lost 4 bases to trimming and J lost 4 bases, with 2 bases between them. The CDR3 sequence is 11 residues long. Germline assignment: CDR1 SGHDN and CDR2 FVKESK. The CDR3: CASSRYNEQFF. The CDR3 DNA is TGTGCCAGCAGCCGGTACAATGAGCAGTTCTTC.

The gene calls are TRBV27 and TRBJ2-5; D is tentatively TRBD1 or TRBD2 (5 bases each). V was shortened by 2 bases and J by 2 bases, with 15 bases between the two germline ends. Germline V gives CDR1 MNHEY, CDR2 SMNVEV (reference sequence). The CDR3 totals 16 residues. CDR3 DNA sequence: TGTGCCAGCAGTTTACTTGTGGGACGGGAACAAGAGACCCAGTACTTC. Its protein product is CASSLLVGREQETQYF.

The chain has TRBV30 and TRBJ1-2; D remains unclear. Germline V lookup: CDR1 GTSNPN, CDR2 SVGIG (reference sequence). This CDR3 is built from 13 residues. Trimming pared 2 bases from V and 8 bases from J, leaving 15 bases between. The CDR3 nucleotides read TGTGCCTGGAGTACCCCGGTTGTCTTCGGCTACACCTTC. Protein: CAWSTPVVFGYTF.

V is TRBV7-9 and J is TRBJ2-2, with 9 bases identical to TRBD1. The germline V gene has CDR1 SEHNR and CDR2 FQNEAQ (reference sequence). Germline trimming cut 6 bases from V and 0 bases from J; bases unmatched to any gene: 5. The CDR3 length is 16 residues. The CDR3 loop is CASSRRDRANTGELFF. CDR3 coding DNA: TGTGCCAGCAGTCGCCGGGACAGGGCGAACACCGGGGAGCTGTTTTTT.

The V and J genes are TRBV5-1 and TRBJ1-6; D is unresolved. The germline V gene encodes CDR1 SGHRS and CDR2 YFSETQ. CDR3 length: 15 amino acids. V dropped 0 bases and J dropped 9 bases, with 13 bases sitting between them. The chain's CDR3 is CASSLEGRAVSPLHF. CDR3 in DNA: TGCGCCAGCAGCTTGGAAGGTCGAGCCGTTTCACCCCTCCACTTT.

The chain carries TRBV4-1 and TRBJ1-3, with TRBD1 as a possible D gene (5 bases). Germline V gene sequence: CDR1 MGHRA, CDR2 YSYEKL. Trimming shortened V by 0 bases and J by 3 bases, and 18 bases separated the two germline ends. CDR3 length: 18 amino acids. The CDR3 sequence is CASSQDRGRALGGNTIYF. CDR3 bases: TGCGCCAGCAGCCAAGATCGTGGCAGGGCCTTAGGTGGAAACACCATATATTTT.

The V call is TRBV13, the J call TRBJ2-3; no firm D call. Per the germline V gene, CDR1 is PRHDT and CDR2 is FYEKMQ (reference sequence). The CDR3 is 12 residues long. V was shortened by 5 bases and J by 4 bases, with 7 bases between the two germline ends. The CDR3 protein is CASSAGPDTQYF. CDR3 DNA sequence: TGTGCCAGCAGCGCCGGCCCAGATACGCAGTATTTT.

This clone occurred a few times. The chain joins TRBV4-3 to TRBJ1-2, with D possibly being TRBD1 (5 bases). Germline V gene lookup returns CDR1 LGHNA and CDR2 YSLEER. CDR3 length: 15 residues. The V end lost 1 base, the J end lost 2 bases, and 11 bases lay between the germline ends. CDR3 loop: CASSQVGRENYGYTF. In DNA form, the CDR3 reads TGCGCCAGCAGCCAAGTAGGCAGGGAGAACTATGGCTACACCTTC.

This clone came up a few times. The chain recombines TRBV30 with TRBJ2-5; D not certain. There are 12 residues in the CDR3. The ends were cut back, 2 bases at V and 5 bases at J, with 9 bases in the middle. Germline lookup yields CDR1 GTSNPN and CDR2 SVGIG (reference sequence). CDR3 nucleotide sequence: TGTGCCTGGAGTATTTGGATGGAGACCCAGTACTTC. It specifies CAWSIWMETQYF.

The chain carries TRBV4-1 and TRBJ1-3; D uncertain. V lost 5 bases to trimming and J lost 0 bases, with 11 bases between them. Germline V CDR1 and CDR2: MGHRA, YSYEKL. The CDR3 extends over 15 amino acids. CDR3 DNA sequence: TGCGCCAGCAGCTCCTACGGGGACTCTGGAAACACCATATATTTT. Its protein is CASSSYGDSGNTIYF.

The genes are TRBV7-9 and TRBJ2-7; 11 bases agree with TRBD2. V was pared by 7 bases and J by 5 bases, with 4 bases of the junction left unmatched. The germline V gene encodes CDR1 SEHNR and CDR2 FQNEAQ (reference sequence). The CDR3 sequence is 13 residues long. For the CDR3, the DNA is TGTGCCAGCACGCTAGCGGGAGGTAACGAGCAGTACTTC. Amino acid sequence: CASTLAGGNEQYF.

The J gene is TRBJ2-1, the V gene TRBV19, with TRBD2 matching 7 bases. V dropped 9 bases and J dropped 7; count of bases not matched to a gene: 15. Per the germline V gene, CDR1 is LNHDA and CDR2 is SQIVND (reference sequence). The CDR3 has 15 residues. CDR3 in DNA: TGTGCCAGCCAACGAAGCGGGATATCGGATAATGAGCAGTTCTTC. Residues: CASQRSGISDNEQFF.

The table lists this clone with a few counts. The chain uses TRBV7-7 and TRBJ2-5; D is uncertain. Germline lookup yields CDR1 SSHAT and CDR2 FNYEAQ (reference sequence). Trimming took 2 bases from V and 2 from J, leaving 12 bases between them. This CDR3 comprises 15 residues. The CDR3 DNA is TGTGCCAGCAGCTTATCCTCGACCGTTCAAGAGACCCAGTACTTC. This gives the protein CASSLSSTVQETQYF. The full variable domain, with the rest looked up from reference TRBV7-7 and TRBJ2-5, is GAGVSQSPRYKVTKRGQDVTLRCDPISSHATLYWYQQALGQGPEFLTYFNYEAQPDKSGLPSDRFSAERPEGSISTLTIQRTEQRDSAMYRCASSLSSTVQETQYFGPGTRLLVL.

This sequence joins TRBV7-9 and TRBJ2-1, with D perhaps TRBD2 (5 bases). CDR3 size: 14 residues. The germline V and J ends were trimmed by 3 bases and 2 bases, with 8 bases remaining between them. In germline, CDR1 is SEHNR, CDR2 FQNEAQ (reference sequence). CDR3 in amino acids: CASSFAGAYNEQFF. In nucleotides, the CDR3 is TGTGCCAGCAGCTTCGCCGGGGCCTACAATGAGCAGTTCTTC. The full variable domain, with the rest looked up from reference TRBV7-9 and TRBJ2-1, is DTGVSQNPRHKITKRGQNVTFRCDPISEHNRLYWYRQTLGQGPEFLTYFQNEAQLEKSRLLSDRFSAERPKGSFSTLEIQRTEQGDSAMYLCASSFAGAYNEQFFGPGTRLTVL.

This clone showed up just once. DNA of the CDR3: TGTGCCAGTAGTTGGGACAGGAGAGGGAATCAGCCCCAGCATTTT. Protein product: CASSWDRRGNQPQHF. This chain joins TRBV19 and TRBJ1-5; TRBD1 aligns across 8 bases. Germline lookup yields CDR1 LNHDA and CDR2 SQIVND (reference sequence). This CDR3 has 15 amino acids. V trimming: 5 bases; J trimming: 4 bases; junction bases outside the gene matches: 7.

This clone was detected a few times. V usage is TRBV5-1 and J usage is TRBJ1-4; 8 bases line up with TRBD1. Unmatched junction bases numbered 4, after V lost 3 bases and J lost 6 bases. This CDR3 has 14 amino acids. Germline V gene sequence: CDR1 SGHRS, CDR2 YFSETQ. CDR3 coding DNA: TGCGCCAGCAGCTCCAGGGGGCCTGATGAAAAACTGTTTTTT. Translation: CASSSRGPDEKLFF.

This sequence joins TRBV7-3 and TRBJ2-6; the D is unclear. The V end was cut by 5 bases, the J end by 1 base, with 12 bases between. CDR3 length: 16 residues. CDR1 is SGHTA, CDR2 FQGTGA, per germline. CDR3 DNA: TGTGCCAGCAGCGCCCCCCCCGGGTCTGGGGCCAACGTCCTGACTTTC. Its translation is CASSAPPGSGANVLTF.

This clone appeared a few times. The J gene is TRBJ1-1, the V gene TRBV6-6; D call uncertain. Germline lookup yields CDR1 MNHNY and CDR2 SVGAGI (reference sequence). Between the trimmed V and J ends, which lost 7 bases and 1 base, there was a span of 10 bases. The CDR3 runs 13 residues. CDR3 nucleotide sequence: TGTGCCAGCACCCCCGTCCAGAACACTGAAGCTTTCTTT. Its protein is CASTPVQNTEAFF.

This clone was seen a few times. The chain joins TRBV6-5 to TRBJ2-2; 8 bases align to TRBD2. Germline V CDR1 and CDR2: MNHEY, SVGAGI. The CDR3 is 15 amino acids. Trimming took 6 bases from V and 4 from J; bases not matched to a gene: 7. Here the CDR3 DNA reads TGTGCCAGCAGCCCAGCGGGAGCTGGCACCGGGGAGCTGTTTTTT. Translating it yields CASSPAGAGTGELFF.